This T cell receptor beta chain was identified in a study of Ad26.COV2.S vaccination and SARS-CoV-2 variants (dated by TCRdb to about 2021). For the study in its entirety: The specificity and breadth of SARS-CoV-2-reactive T cell receptors after Ad26.COV2.S vaccination were assessed by TCRbeta repertoire sequencing. The TCR-sequenced set comprised around 30 samples: some 19 Ad26.COV2.S vaccine recipients, 5 placebo recipients and 8 SARS-CoV-2 convalescent individuals. Overall results and qualifications from the work: After vaccination, spike-specific CD8+ and CD4+ T cell responses were reported to show substantial breadth. The authors noted that the TCR breadth and depth analyses may have underestimated total T cell responses. Vaccine and placebo recipients had similar non-spike TCR breadth, a finding consistent with the vaccine containing only spike. Compared with placebo recipients, Ad26.COV2.S recipients showed higher spike-specific TCR breadth (P = 0.0014).

As concerns this clone: Its antigen has not been determined. No much larger clone is present one base from it, and per-base qualities are unavailable.

The time point label, as the study defines it: individuals recovered from natural SARS-CoV-2 infection. TCRbeta CDR3 regions were sequenced with the immunoSEQ Assay. After extraction, genomic DNA underwent amplification by bias-controlled multiplex PCR, followed by high-throughput sequencing. The study's processing was this. To quantify the absolute abundance of each unique TCRbeta CDR3 region, sequences were collapsed and filtered. T cell fraction was estimated by normalizing TCRbeta template counts to usable DNA, which was measured by amplifying reference genes present in all nucleated cells. Repertoire TCRs were annotated as SARS-CoV-2-specific when V gene, CDR3 amino acid sequence and J gene were exactly matched to a known reactive TCR set. The reference SARS-CoV-2 TCR set was obtained from MIRA and was filtered for enrichment in COVID-19-positive ImmuneCODE repertoires, whereby public or cross-reactive TCRs were removed. Using the MIRA antigens, annotated TCRs were further analysed by specific ORF or by position within an ORF. Breadth was defined as annotated unique rearrangements over total unique productive rearrangements; depth was the summed frequency of those rearrangements. Two-sided Wilcoxon rank-sum tests were applied when comparing TCR breadth between groups. The source is immuneACCESS, and TCRdb retained only in-frame sequences with V and J called. Part of the clones is not carried over; for the studies checked, unresolved V genes explain less than half of this, and the remainder is unexplained. V, J and clone size are those of that table, while D and trimming were read from the DNA. Counted in this sample were about 350,000 clones; 92% of them appeared once. The ten largest clones take up 3% to 5% of the sample.

Clipping removes 7 bases from V and 8 bases from J, with 10 as the unmatched junction base count. In the germline V gene, CDR1 corresponds to SGHTA and CDR2 to FQGNSA. Spanning cysteine to phenylalanine, the CDR3 consists of 15 amino acids. Left in the record is the CDR3 DNA by itself, 45 bases read in frame from the first base. The material was peripheral blood, obtained after recovery from COVID-19. The sequence is built from TRBV7-2 and TRBJ1-6, with 8 bases matching TRBD1. The origin of this receptor is a human donor who had recovered from COVID-19. The CDR3 protein sequence reads: CASILAATGDSPLHF. The DNA sequence follows: TGTGCCAGCATCCTGGCTGCGACAGGGGATTCACCCCTCCACTTT.